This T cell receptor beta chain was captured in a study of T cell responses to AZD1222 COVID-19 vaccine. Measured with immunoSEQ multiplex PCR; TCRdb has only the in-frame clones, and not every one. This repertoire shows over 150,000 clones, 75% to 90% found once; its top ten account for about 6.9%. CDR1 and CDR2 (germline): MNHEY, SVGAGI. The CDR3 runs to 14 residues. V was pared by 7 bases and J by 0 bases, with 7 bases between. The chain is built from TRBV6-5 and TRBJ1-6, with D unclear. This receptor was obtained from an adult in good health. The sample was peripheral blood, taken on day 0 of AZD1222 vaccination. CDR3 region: CASKAGSYNSPLHF. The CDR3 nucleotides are TGTGCCAGCAAGGCCGGCTCCTATAATTCACCCCTCCACTTT.